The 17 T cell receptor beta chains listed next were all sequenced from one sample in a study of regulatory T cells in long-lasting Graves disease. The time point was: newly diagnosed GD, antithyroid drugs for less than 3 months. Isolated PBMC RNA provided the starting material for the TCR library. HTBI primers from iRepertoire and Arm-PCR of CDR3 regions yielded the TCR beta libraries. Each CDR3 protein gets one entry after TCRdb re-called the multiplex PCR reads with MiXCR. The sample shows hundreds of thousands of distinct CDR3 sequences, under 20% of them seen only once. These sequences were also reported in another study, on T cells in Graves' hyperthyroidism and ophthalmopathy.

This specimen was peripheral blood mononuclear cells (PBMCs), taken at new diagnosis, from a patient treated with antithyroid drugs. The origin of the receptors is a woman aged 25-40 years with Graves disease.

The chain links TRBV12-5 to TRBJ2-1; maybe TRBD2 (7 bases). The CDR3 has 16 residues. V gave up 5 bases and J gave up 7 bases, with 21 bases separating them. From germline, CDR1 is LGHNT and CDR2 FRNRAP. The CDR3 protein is CASGPGPGRGGNEQFF. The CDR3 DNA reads TGTGCTAGTGGTCCAGGCCCTGGGAGGGGGGGGAATGAGCAGTTCTTC.

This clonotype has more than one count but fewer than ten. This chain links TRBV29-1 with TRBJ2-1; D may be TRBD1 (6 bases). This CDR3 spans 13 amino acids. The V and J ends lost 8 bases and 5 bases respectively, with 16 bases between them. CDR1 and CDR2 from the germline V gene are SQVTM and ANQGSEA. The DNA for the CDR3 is TGCAGCACTACAGGGTCCAAAAACAATGAGCAGTTCTTC. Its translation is CSTTGSKNNEQFF.

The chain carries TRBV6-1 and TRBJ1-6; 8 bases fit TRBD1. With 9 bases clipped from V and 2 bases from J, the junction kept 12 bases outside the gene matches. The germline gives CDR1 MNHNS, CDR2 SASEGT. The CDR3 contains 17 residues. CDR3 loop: CARPAVRGPAYNSPLHF. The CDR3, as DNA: TGTGCCAGGCCGGCGGTCAGGGGGCCCGCCTATAATTCACCCCTCCACTTT.

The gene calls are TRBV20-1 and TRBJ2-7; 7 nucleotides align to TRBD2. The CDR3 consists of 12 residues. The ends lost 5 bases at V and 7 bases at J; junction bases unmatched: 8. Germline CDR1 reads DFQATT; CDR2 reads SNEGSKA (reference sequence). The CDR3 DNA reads TGCAGTGCTCTCCTGGGGGGGTGGGAGCAGTACTTC. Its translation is CSALLGGWEQYF.

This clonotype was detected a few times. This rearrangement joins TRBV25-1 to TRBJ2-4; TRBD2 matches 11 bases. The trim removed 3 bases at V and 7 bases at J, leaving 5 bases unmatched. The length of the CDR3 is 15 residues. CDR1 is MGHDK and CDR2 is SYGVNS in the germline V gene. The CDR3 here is CASSETSGNYNIQYF. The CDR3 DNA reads TGTGCCAGCAGTGAGACTAGCGGGAATTACAACATTCAGTACTTC. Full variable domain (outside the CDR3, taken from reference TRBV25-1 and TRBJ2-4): EADIYQTPRYLVIGTGKKITLECSQTMGHDKMYWYQQDPGMELHLIHYSYGVNSTEKGDLSSESTVSRIRTEHFPLTLESARPSHTSQYLCASSETSGNYNIQYFGAGTRLSVL.

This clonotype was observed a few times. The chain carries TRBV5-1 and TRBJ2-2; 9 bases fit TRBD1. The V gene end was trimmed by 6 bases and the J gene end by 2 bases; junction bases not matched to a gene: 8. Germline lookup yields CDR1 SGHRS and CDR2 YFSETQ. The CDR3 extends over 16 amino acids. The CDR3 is CASIGTGGLNTGELFF. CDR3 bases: TGCGCCAGCATTGGCACAGGGGGCTTAAACACCGGGGAGCTGTTTTTT.

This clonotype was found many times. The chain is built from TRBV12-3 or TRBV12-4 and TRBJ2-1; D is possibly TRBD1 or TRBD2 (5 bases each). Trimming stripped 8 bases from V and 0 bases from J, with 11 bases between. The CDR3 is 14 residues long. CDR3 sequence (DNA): TGTGCCAGCGAGGGACCCAGCTCCTACAATGAGCAGTTCTTC. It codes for CASEGPSSYNEQFF.

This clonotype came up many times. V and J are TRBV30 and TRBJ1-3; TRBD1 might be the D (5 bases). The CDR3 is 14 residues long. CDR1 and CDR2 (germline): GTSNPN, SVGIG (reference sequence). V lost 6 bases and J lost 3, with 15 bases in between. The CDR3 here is CACSKGLVGNTIYF. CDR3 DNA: TGTGCCTGCTCAAAGGGGCTTGTTGGAAACACCATATATTTT.

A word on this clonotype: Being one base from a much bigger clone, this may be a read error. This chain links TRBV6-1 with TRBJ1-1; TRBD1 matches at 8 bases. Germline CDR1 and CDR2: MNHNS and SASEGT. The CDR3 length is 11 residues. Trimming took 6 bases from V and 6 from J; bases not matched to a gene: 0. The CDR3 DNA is TGTGCCAGCAGACAGGGGGCTGAAGCTTTCTTT. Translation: CASRQGAEAFF.

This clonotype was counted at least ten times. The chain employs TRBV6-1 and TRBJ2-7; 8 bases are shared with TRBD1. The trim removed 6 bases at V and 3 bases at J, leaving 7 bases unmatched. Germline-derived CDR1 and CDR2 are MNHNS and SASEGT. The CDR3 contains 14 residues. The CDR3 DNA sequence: TGTGCCAGCAGGTTCGGGACAGGACTCTACGAGCAGTACTTC. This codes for CASRFGTGLYEQYF.

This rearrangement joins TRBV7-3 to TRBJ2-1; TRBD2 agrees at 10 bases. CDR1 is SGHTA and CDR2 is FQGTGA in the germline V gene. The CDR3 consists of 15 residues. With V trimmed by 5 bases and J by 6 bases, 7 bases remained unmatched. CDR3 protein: CASSLLAGEVNEQFF. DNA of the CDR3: TGTGCCAGCAGCCTTCTAGCGGGAGAGGTCAATGAGCAGTTCTTC.

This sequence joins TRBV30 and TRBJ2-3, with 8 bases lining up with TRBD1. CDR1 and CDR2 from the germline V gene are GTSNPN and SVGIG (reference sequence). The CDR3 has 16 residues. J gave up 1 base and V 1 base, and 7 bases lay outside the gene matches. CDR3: CAWSAGTGIGTDTQYF. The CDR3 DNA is TGTGCCTGGAGTGCGGGGACAGGAATAGGCACAGATACGCAGTATTTT.

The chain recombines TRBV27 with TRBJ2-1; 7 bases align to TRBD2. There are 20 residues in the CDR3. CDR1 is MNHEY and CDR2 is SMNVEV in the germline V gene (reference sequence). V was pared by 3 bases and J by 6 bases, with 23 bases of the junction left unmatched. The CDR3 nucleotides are TGTGCCAGCAGTTTCGGGGGGACTGGCCCGAATTGGCTGGCCTCCAATGAGCAGTTCTTC. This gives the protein CASSFGGTGPNWLASNEQFF.

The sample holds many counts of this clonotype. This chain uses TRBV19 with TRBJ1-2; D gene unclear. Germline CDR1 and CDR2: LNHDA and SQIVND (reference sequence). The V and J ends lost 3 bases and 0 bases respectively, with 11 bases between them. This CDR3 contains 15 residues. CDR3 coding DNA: TGTGCCAGTAGTATTCCGGGGAGAGCTAACTATGGCTACACCTTC. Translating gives CASSIPGRANYGYTF.

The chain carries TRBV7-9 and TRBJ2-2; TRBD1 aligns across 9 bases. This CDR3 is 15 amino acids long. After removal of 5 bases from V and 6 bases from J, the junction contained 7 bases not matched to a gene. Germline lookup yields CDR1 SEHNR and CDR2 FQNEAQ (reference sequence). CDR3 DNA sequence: TGTGCCAGCAGCCAAGGGGACAGGGTTGCCGGGGAGCTGTTTTTT. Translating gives CASSQGDRVAGELFF.

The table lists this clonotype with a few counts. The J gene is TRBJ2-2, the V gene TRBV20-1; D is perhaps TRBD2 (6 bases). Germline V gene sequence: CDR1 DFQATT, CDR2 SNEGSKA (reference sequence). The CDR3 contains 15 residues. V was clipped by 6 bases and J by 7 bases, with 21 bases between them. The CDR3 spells CSAPRVAEESGELFF. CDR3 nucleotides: TGCAGTGCACCTAGGGTAGCGGAGGAGAGCGGGGAGCTGTTTTTT.

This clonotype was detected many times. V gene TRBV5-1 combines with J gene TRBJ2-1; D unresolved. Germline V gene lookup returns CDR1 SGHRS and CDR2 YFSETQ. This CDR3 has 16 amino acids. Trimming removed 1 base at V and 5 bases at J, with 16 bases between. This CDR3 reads CASSLKPRPTDNEQFF. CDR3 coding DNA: TGCGCCAGCAGCTTGAAGCCCCGGCCAACCGACAATGAGCAGTTCTTC.